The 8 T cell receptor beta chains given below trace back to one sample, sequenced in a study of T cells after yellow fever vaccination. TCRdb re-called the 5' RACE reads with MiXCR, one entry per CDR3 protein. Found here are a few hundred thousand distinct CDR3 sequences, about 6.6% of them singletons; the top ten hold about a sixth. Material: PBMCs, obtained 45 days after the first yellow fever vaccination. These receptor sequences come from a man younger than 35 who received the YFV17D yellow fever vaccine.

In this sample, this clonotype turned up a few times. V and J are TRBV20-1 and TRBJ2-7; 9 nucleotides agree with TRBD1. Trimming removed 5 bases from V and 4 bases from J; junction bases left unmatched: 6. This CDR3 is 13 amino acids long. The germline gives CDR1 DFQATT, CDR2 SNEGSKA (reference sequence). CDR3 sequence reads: CSAVGTGRYEQYV. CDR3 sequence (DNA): TGCAGTGCTGTTGGGACAGGGCGGTACGAGCAGTACGTC.

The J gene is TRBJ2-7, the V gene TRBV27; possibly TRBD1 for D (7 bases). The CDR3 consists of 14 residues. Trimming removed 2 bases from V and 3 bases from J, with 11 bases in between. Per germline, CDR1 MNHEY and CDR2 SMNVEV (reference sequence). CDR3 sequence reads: CASSLSQGGYEQYF. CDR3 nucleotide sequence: TGTGCCAGCAGTTTAAGCCAGGGGGGCTACGAGCAGTACTTC.

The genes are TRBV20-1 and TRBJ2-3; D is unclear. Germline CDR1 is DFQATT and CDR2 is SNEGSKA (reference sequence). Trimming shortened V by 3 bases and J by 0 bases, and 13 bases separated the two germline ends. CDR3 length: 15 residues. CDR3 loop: CSARTPATSTDTQYF. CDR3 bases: TGCAGTGCTAGGACGCCAGCTACTAGCACAGATACGCAGTATTTT.

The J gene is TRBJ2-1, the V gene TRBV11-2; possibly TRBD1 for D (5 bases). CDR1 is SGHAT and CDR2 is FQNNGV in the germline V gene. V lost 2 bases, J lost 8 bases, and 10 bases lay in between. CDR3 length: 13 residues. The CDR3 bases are TGTGCCAGCAGCTTATCCAGCAGGGATGAGCAGTTCTTC. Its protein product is CASSLSSRDEQFF.

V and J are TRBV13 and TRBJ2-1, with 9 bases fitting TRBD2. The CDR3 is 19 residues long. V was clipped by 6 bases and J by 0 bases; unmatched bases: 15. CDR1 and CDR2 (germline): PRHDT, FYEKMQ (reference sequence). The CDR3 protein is CASSRRVLGLASSYNEQFF. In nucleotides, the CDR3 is TGTGCCAGCAGTCGCCGCGTCCTTGGACTAGCGAGCTCCTACAATGAGCAGTTCTTC.

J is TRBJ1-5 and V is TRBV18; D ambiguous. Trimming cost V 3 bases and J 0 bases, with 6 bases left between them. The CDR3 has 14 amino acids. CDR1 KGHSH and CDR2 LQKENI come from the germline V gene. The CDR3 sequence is CASSPDYSNQPQHF. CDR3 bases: TGTGCCAGCTCACCTGATTATAGCAATCAGCCCCAGCATTTT.

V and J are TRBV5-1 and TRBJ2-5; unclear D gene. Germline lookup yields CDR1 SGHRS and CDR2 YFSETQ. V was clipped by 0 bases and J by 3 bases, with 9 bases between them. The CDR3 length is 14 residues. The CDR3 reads CASSLVALEETQYF. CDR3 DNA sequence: TGCGCCAGCAGCTTGGTAGCCCTCGAAGAGACCCAGTACTTC.

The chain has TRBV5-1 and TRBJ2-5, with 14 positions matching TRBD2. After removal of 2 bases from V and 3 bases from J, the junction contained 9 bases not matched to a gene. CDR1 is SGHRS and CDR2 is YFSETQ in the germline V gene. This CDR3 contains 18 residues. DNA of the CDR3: TGCGCCAGCAGCTTCCTTGGACTAGCGGGGGGTGGAAAAGAGACCCAGTACTTC. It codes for CASSFLGLAGGGKETQYF.